Below, 30 T cell receptor beta chains from the same sample are listed, as sequenced in a study of identical twins. TCRdb redid the calling of the 5' RACE reads with MiXCR, one entry per CDR3 protein. The data contain some 500,000 distinct CDR3 sequences, about 20% of them singletons. This same sample was also taken into another study, of T cells expressing NK-cell markers.

Sequencing input: CD4+ T cells sorted from blood. These receptors were obtained from a woman younger than 35 in good health.

The chain recombines TRBV28 with TRBJ1-5; 9 bases align to TRBD1. V was clipped by 5 bases and J by 5 bases; unmatched bases: 7. From germline, CDR1 is MDHEN and CDR2 SYDVKM. This CDR3 is 15 amino acids long. For the CDR3, the DNA is TGTGCCAGCAGTCCTCGGGACAGGGTTTATCAGCCCCAGCATTTT. This codes for CASSPRDRVYQPQHF. The whole variable domain, filled in from reference TRBV28 and TRBJ1-5, reads DVKVTQSSRYLVKRTGEKVFLECVQDMDHENMFWYRQDPGLGLRLIYFSYDVKMKEKGDIPEGYSVSREKKERFSLILESASTNQTSMYLCASSPRDRVYQPQHFGDGTRLSIL.

This clonotype was counted between two and nine times. V and J are TRBV5-1 and TRBJ2-5; 7 nucleotides align to TRBD2. The CDR3 has 14 amino acids. J was trimmed by 5 bases and V by 4 bases; bases with no gene match: 8. From germline, CDR1 is SGHRS and CDR2 YFSETQ. Here the CDR3 DNA reads TGCGCCAGCAGCCTGATGCGGGAGCGGGAGACCCAGTACTTC. Residues: CASSLMRERETQYF. The whole variable domain, remainder taken from reference TRBV5-1 and TRBJ2-5, is KAGVTQTPRYLIKTRGQQVTLSCSPISGHRSVSWYQQTPGQGLQFLFEYFSETQRNKGNFPGRFSGRQFSNSRSEMNVSTLELGDSALYLCASSLMRERETQYFGPGTRLLVL.

The V gene is TRBV12-3 or TRBV12-4, the J gene TRBJ2-5; 10 positions match TRBD2. This CDR3 has 16 amino acids. J gave up 6 bases and V 3 bases, and 10 bases lay outside the gene matches. The CDR3 region is CASSLGSGGATQTQYF. The CDR3 DNA is TGTGCCAGCAGTTTGGGAAGCGGGGGGGCCACACAGACCCAGTACTTC.

This rearrangement joins TRBV7-2 to TRBJ1-2; perhaps TRBD1 as D (6 bases). CDR3 length: 13 residues. V was pared by 3 bases and J by 7 bases, with 12 bases between. Germline CDR1 and CDR2: SGHTA and FQGNSA. The chain's CDR3 is CASSFGGLAGYTF. The CDR3, as DNA: TGTGCCAGCAGCTTCGGGGGCCTGGCTGGCTACACCTTC.

The CDR3 reads CASSFSGTFYEQYF. CDR3 in DNA: TGTGCCAGCAGCTTTAGTGGGACTTTCTACGAGCAGTACTTC. V gene TRBV7-2 combines with J gene TRBJ2-7, with D possibly being TRBD2 (6 bases). The CDR3 spans 14 residues. Trimming left V 3 bases short and J 3 bases short, with 12 bases between. Germline V gives CDR1 SGHTA, CDR2 FQGNSA. The full variable domain, rest sourced from reference TRBV7-2 and TRBJ2-7, is GAGVSQSPSNKVTEKGKDVELRCDPISGHTALYWYRQSLGQGLEFLIYFQGNSAPDKSGLPSDRFSAERTGGSVSTLTIQRTQQEDSAVYLCASSFSGTFYEQYFGPGTRLTVT.

The V and J genes are TRBV7-9 and TRBJ2-7; a possible D gene is TRBD1 (5 bases). This CDR3 region has 13 residues. Looked up from germline, CDR1 is SEHNR and CDR2 is FQNEAQ (reference sequence). V gave up 5 bases and J gave up 5 bases, with 13 bases separating them. The DNA for the CDR3 is TGTGCCAGCAGCCCCAGGGTTCTCAACGAGCAGTACTTC. As protein: CASSPRVLNEQYF.

This clonotype was observed many times. The rearrangement joins TRBV5-1 to TRBJ2-1; 8 bases are a match to TRBD2. The V gene's germline CDR1 is SGHRS and CDR2 YFSETQ. The CDR3 runs to 15 residues. Trimming cost V 0 bases and J 15 bases; bases outside gene matches: 14. CDR3 protein: CASSLGGQLGLELFF. The CDR3 nucleotides are TGCGCCAGCAGCTTGGGCGGACAGCTGGGACTAGAATTGTTCTTC.

The chain uses TRBV7-9 and TRBJ2-1, with TRBD1 matching over 8 bases. Trimming cost V 10 bases and J 14 bases; bases outside gene matches: 7. CDR1 and CDR2 (germline): SEHNR, FQNEAQ (reference sequence). This CDR3 is built from 10 residues. The CDR3 sequence: CAIVDRAKFF. The CDR3 DNA reads TGTGCCATCGTGGACAGGGCAAAGTTCTTC.

This clonotype was seen more than once but under ten times. The chain is built from TRBV7-2 and TRBJ2-7, with 11 bases fitting TRBD2. Germline V gives CDR1 SGHTA, CDR2 FQGNSA. V dropped 5 bases and J dropped 4; count of bases not matched to a gene: 4. The CDR3 is made up of 14 amino acids. CDR3 nucleotides: TGTGCCAGCAGCACTAGCGGGAGCGAGTACGAGCAGTACTTC. Amino acid sequence: CASSTSGSEYEQYF.

The V gene is TRBV5-1, the J gene TRBJ2-7, with D perhaps assigned TRBD1 or TRBD2 (6 bases each). The V end lost 2 bases, the J end lost 3 bases, and 15 bases lay between the germline ends. The CDR3 runs to 15 residues. CDR1 is SGHRS and CDR2 is YFSETQ in the germline V gene. CDR3 DNA sequence: TGCGCCAGCAGCTTAGTGACCGGGGGCCTCTACGAGCAGTACTTC. Translating gives CASSLVTGGLYEQYF. The full variable domain, completed using reference TRBV5-1 and TRBJ2-7, is KAGVTQTPRYLIKTRGQQVTLSCSPISGHRSVSWYQQTPGQGLQFLFEYFSETQRNKGNFPGRFSGRQFSNSRSEMNVSTLELGDSALYLCASSLVTGGLYEQYFGPGTRLTVT.

This clonotype came up a few times. V is TRBV7-9 and J is TRBJ2-1, with D possibly TRBD2 on 5 matching bases. Germline CDR1 reads SEHNR; CDR2 reads FQNEAQ (reference sequence). This CDR3 region has 16 residues. V lost 5 bases, J lost 1 base, and 15 bases lay in between. Written as DNA, the CDR3 is TGTGCCAGCAGCCCGATTAGGGAGTCGTCCTACAATGAGCAGTTCTTC. It yields the protein CASSPIRESSYNEQFF.

The chain carries TRBV6-5 and TRBJ2-1; D is unresolved. V was cut by 0 bases and J by 10 bases, with 10 bases left in between. The CDR3 is 13 amino acids. Germline V gives CDR1 MNHEY, CDR2 SVGAGI. CDR3 DNA sequence: TGTGCCAGCAGTTACTCGAGACGTCTAGAGCAGTTCTTC. This sequence encodes CASSYSRRLEQFF.

V and J are TRBV20-1 and TRBJ2-3, with unresolved D. V was cut by 5 bases and J by 5 bases, with 11 bases left in between. In germline, CDR1 is DFQATT, CDR2 SNEGSKA (reference sequence). The CDR3 consists of 12 residues. The CDR3 is CSAAKPGDTQYF. CDR3 DNA sequence: TGCAGTGCTGCAAAGCCTGGAGATACGCAGTATTTT.

This clonotype was counted only a few times. This chain joins TRBV5-4 and TRBJ2-7, with 7 nucleotides matching TRBD2. Germline loops: CDR1 SGHNT, CDR2 YYREEE (reference sequence). Trimming took 3 bases from V and 7 from J; bases not matched to a gene: 4. The CDR3 is 12 residues long. The chain's CDR3 is CASSSEAGEQYF. For the CDR3, the DNA is TGTGCCAGCAGCTCTGAAGCGGGGGAGCAGTACTTC.

The chain employs TRBV9 and TRBJ2-3; D gene uncertain. The V and J ends lost 2 bases and 2 bases respectively, with 9 bases between them. Germline values: CDR1 SGDLS, CDR2 YYNGEE. This CDR3 region has 14 residues. CDR3 protein: CASSVEHITDTQYF. The DNA for the CDR3 is TGTGCCAGCAGCGTGGAACACATCACAGATACGCAGTATTTT.

The chain couples TRBV6-6 to TRBJ2-3; no firm D call. The CDR3 is made up of 12 amino acids. Germline V CDR1 and CDR2: MNHNY, SVGAGI (reference sequence). V was pared by 0 bases and J by 5 bases, with 3 bases between. The CDR3 nucleotides are TGTGCCAGCAGTTACTCAGTAGATACGCAGTATTTT. Its protein is CASSYSVDTQYF.

The genes are TRBV15 and TRBJ1-1, with D uncertain. The V end was cut by 3 bases, the J end by 5 bases, with 10 bases between. The V gene's germline CDR1 is LNHNV and CDR2 YYDKDF (reference sequence). This CDR3 has 13 amino acids. This CDR3 is CATSRGERTEAFF. The CDR3 DNA is TGTGCCACCAGCAGGGGAGAAAGGACTGAAGCTTTCTTT.

The rearrangement joins TRBV7-9 to TRBJ2-5, with 8 bases matching TRBD1. The germline V gene encodes CDR1 SEHNR and CDR2 FQNEAQ (reference sequence). Trimming removed 5 bases from V and 5 bases from J; junction bases left unmatched: 10. The CDR3 extends over 15 amino acids. The CDR3 sequence: CASSPGTGYYETQYF. In nucleotides, the CDR3 is TGTGCCAGCAGCCCCGGGACAGGTTACTATGAGACCCAGTACTTC.

V usage is TRBV10-3 and J usage is TRBJ2-1; possibly TRBD2 for D (5 bases). CDR1 and CDR2 (germline): ENHRY, SYGVKD. Trimming shortened V by 3 bases and J by 7 bases, and 16 bases separated the two germline ends. The length of the CDR3 is 15 residues. CDR3 in amino acids: CAISDVGTGSNEQFF. The CDR3 coding sequence is TGTGCCATCAGTGACGTGGGTACGGGGAGTAATGAGCAGTTCTTC.

This chain uses TRBV10-3 with TRBJ2-3; 8 bases are shared with TRBD2. Germline-derived CDR1 and CDR2 are ENHRY and SYGVKD. The CDR3 extends over 14 amino acids. The V gene end was trimmed by 7 bases and the J gene end by 2 bases; junction bases not matched to a gene: 5. CDR3 protein: CAIIGSGDTDTQYF. CDR3 DNA: TGTGCCATCATCGGTAGCGGGGACACAGATACGCAGTATTTT.

This clonotype has only a few counts. This chain connects TRBV29-1 to TRBJ2-4; 7 bases line up with TRBD2. The CDR3 has 14 amino acids. Germline V lookup: CDR1 SQVTM, CDR2 ANQGSEA. J gave up 0 bases and V 6 bases, and 5 bases lay outside the gene matches. This CDR3 is CSVGGGLAKNIQYF. CDR3 sequence (DNA): TGCAGCGTGGGGGGGGGACTAGCCAAAAACATTCAGTACTTC.

This clonotype came up a few times. V is TRBV20-1 and J is TRBJ2-1, with D perhaps matching TRBD2 (6 bases). Trimming pared 5 bases from V and 5 bases from J, leaving 16 bases between. Germline loops: CDR1 DFQATT, CDR2 SNEGSKA (reference sequence). The CDR3 spans 14 residues. Here the CDR3 reads CSAPPPGTDNEQFF. The CDR3 DNA reads as TGCAGTGCTCCTCCCCCCGGGACTGACAATGAGCAGTTCTTC.

The chain joins TRBV2 to TRBJ1-1; D remains ambiguous. V lost 7 bases and J lost 6, with 9 bases in between. The CDR3 consists of 11 residues. CDR1 and CDR2 (germline): SNHLY, FYNNEI. This CDR3 is CASKKGAEAFF. The CDR3 nucleotides read TGTGCCAGCAAAAAGGGCGCTGAAGCTTTCTTT.

There are a few counts of this clonotype. This chain joins TRBV6-2 or TRBV6-3 and TRBJ2-1; 8 bases line up with TRBD2. The ends lost 3 bases at V and 3 bases at J; junction bases unmatched: 16. The germline V gene has CDR1 MNHEY and CDR2 SVGEGT. This CDR3 spans 19 amino acids. This chain's CDR3 is CASSYLMVAGPGFYNEQFF. The CDR3 DNA reads as TGTGCCAGCAGTTATTTGATGGTAGCGGGGCCAGGATTCTACAATGAGCAGTTCTTC.

V gene TRBV2 combines with J gene TRBJ1-1; unclear D gene. Germline CDR1 SNHLY, CDR2 FYNNEI. CDR3 size: 12 residues. The ends were cut back, 7 bases at V and 1 base at J, with 7 bases in the middle. CDR3 sequence reads: CASMNTNTEAFF. CDR3 nucleotide sequence: TGTGCCAGCATGAATACGAACACTGAAGCTTTCTTT.

A few counts support this clonotype. J is TRBJ1-5 and V is TRBV5-6; 7 bases match TRBD1. This CDR3 region has 14 residues. Germline CDR1 and CDR2: SGHDT and YYEEEE. Germline trimming cut 4 bases from V and 4 bases from J; bases unmatched to any gene: 5. The CDR3 here is CASSDRDRNQPQHF. The CDR3 DNA reads TGTGCCAGCAGCGACCGGGACAGAAATCAGCCCCAGCATTTT.

The gene calls are TRBV7-3 and TRBJ2-1; 9 bases fit TRBD2. The germline gives CDR1 SGHTA, CDR2 FQGTGA. CDR3 length: 16 residues. The J segment lost 4 bases and the V segment lost 4 bases, leaving 8 bases of the junction unmatched. The CDR3 coding sequence is TGTGCCAGCAGCTCGGGGCGCGCGGGGGGGTACAATGAGCAGTTCTTC. Translated: CASSSGRAGGYNEQFF.

The chain employs TRBV12-3 or TRBV12-4 and TRBJ1-5, with D possibly matching TRBD1 (6 bases). The CDR3 is made up of 17 amino acids. V dropped 2 bases and J dropped 7 bases, with 21 bases sitting between them. CDR3 region: CASSLSGGPVVGQPQHF. In DNA form, the CDR3 reads TGTGCCAGCAGTTTAAGCGGGGGGCCGGTTGTGGGACAGCCCCAGCATTTT.

V and J are TRBV6-5 and TRBJ2-6; the D is unclear. This CDR3 comprises 15 residues. V lost 1 base and J lost 0, with 4 bases in between. The germline V gene has CDR1 MNHEY and CDR2 SVGAGI. The CDR3 loop reads CASSYWDSGANVLTF. The DNA for the CDR3 is TGTGCCAGCAGTTACTGGGACTCTGGGGCCAACGTCCTGACTTTC.

This clonotype was detected a few times. The chain employs TRBV30 and TRBJ1-4, with unresolved D. This CDR3 is 11 amino acids long. V dropped 1 base and J dropped 6 bases, with 3 bases sitting between them. From germline, CDR1 is GTSNPN and CDR2 SVGIG (reference sequence). Here the CDR3 reads CAWSGDEKLFF. In DNA form, the CDR3 reads TGTGCCTGGAGTGGGGATGAAAAACTGTTTTTT. The full variable domain, rest sourced from reference TRBV30 and TRBJ1-4, is SQTIHQWPATLVQPVGSPLSLECTVEGTSNPNLYWYRQAAGRGLQLLFYSVGIGQISSEVPQNLSASRPQDRQFILSSKKLLLSDSGFYLCAWSGDEKLFFGSGTQLSVL.